One and the same sample provided the 24 T cell receptor beta chains below, sequenced in a study of brain metastases from non-small cell lung cancer. Here immunoSEQ multiplex PCR was the method, and the copy in TCRdb shows in-frame clones only, minus some. Altogether 2,000 to 3,000 clones are present, about four fifths being singletons, with the ten largest covering roughly a sixth. Sequenced input: primary lung tumor tissue. The receptors were gathered from a donor aged 40 or over with non-small cell lung cancer.

In DNA, the CDR3 is TGTGCCAGCAGCTTCCGTGCGAACACAGATACGCAGTATTTT. Its protein product is CASSFRANTDTQYF. V is TRBV7-9 and J is TRBJ2-3; D is unclear. The CDR3 has 14 amino acids. V was trimmed by 3 bases and J by 2 bases, leaving 9 bases between them. From germline, CDR1 is SEHNR and CDR2 FQNEAQ (reference sequence).

This clone was seen only a few times. The rearrangement links TRBV4-3 to TRBJ2-1; 8 bases match TRBD2. From germline, CDR1 is LGHNA and CDR2 YSLEER. CDR3 length: 16 amino acids. With 5 bases clipped from V and 6 bases from J, the junction kept 12 bases outside the gene matches. The CDR3 sequence is CASSARGGRGGNEQFF. In nucleotides, the CDR3 is TGCGCCAGCAGCGCACGGGGGGGCAGGGGAGGCAATGAGCAGTTCTTC.

The CDR3 loop is CASRAAEETQYF. DNA for the CDR3: TGTGCCAGCAGAGCGGCGGAAGAGACCCAGTACTTC. The chain links TRBV11-1 to TRBJ2-5, with a possible D match to TRBD2 (5 bases). The CDR3 runs to 12 residues. CDR1 and CDR2 from the germline V gene are SGHAT and FQDESV (reference sequence). The V end lost 6 bases, the J end lost 3 bases, and 8 bases lay between the germline ends.

This chain connects TRBV6-2 or TRBV6-3 to TRBJ1-2; 7 bases match TRBD1. The germline V gene has CDR1 MNHEY and CDR2 SVGEGT. CDR3 length: 15 amino acids. The V and J ends lost 0 bases and 4 bases, in that order; junction bases with no gene match: 5. The CDR3 here is CASSYSRGQSYGYTF. CDR3 nucleotide sequence: TGTGCCAGCAGTTACTCGCGGGGACAGTCCTATGGCTACACCTTC.

The chain joins TRBV6-4 to TRBJ2-1, with 9 bases fitting TRBD2. J lost 7 bases, V lost 4 bases, and 11 bases had no gene match. The germline V gene encodes CDR1 MRHNA and CDR2 SNTAGT. The CDR3 is 16 amino acids. This CDR3 is CASSAAPGTSSNEQFF. CDR3 nucleotide sequence: TGTGCCAGCAGTGCCGCCCCCGGGACTAGCTCAAATGAGCAGTTCTTC.

The chain couples TRBV4-1 to TRBJ2-3; D may match TRBD1 or TRBD2 (5 bases each). V lost 4 bases and J 0 bases, leaving 11 bases between the germline ends. Germline CDR1 is MGHRA and CDR2 is YSYEKL. This CDR3 is 15 amino acids long. The CDR3 DNA is TGCGCCAGCAGCCGCTTCGGGGCTAGCACAGATACGCAGTATTTT. It translates to CASSRFGASTDTQYF.

The CDR3 sequence is CASTLETEYGYTF. DNA of the CDR3: TGTGCCAGCACTTTGGAGACGGAGTATGGCTACACCTTC. The chain combines TRBV28 with TRBJ1-2; D unclear. Germline V CDR1 and CDR2: MDHEN, SYDVKM. The V end lost 7 bases, the J end lost 5 bases, and 14 bases lay between the germline ends. This CDR3 comprises 13 residues.

The rearrangement links TRBV18 to TRBJ2-7; D is ambiguous. This CDR3 is 14 amino acids long. Trimming stripped 2 bases from V and 4 bases from J, with 12 bases between. CDR1 and CDR2 (germline): KGHSH, LQKENI. As DNA, the CDR3 is TGTGCCAGCTCACCAGATGGGGTGGGGTACGAGCAGTACTTC. Translation gives CASSPDGVGYEQYF.

This rearrangement joins TRBV29-1 to TRBJ1-1; possibly TRBD1 for D (5 bases). The germline V gene encodes CDR1 SQVTM and CDR2 ANQGSEA. V was clipped by 4 bases and J by 7 bases, with 16 bases between them. This CDR3 has 13 residues. The CDR3 nucleotides read TGCAGCGTTGGGCAGGGAAGACTCATTGAAGCTTTCTTT. Translation: CSVGQGRLIEAFF.

As concerns this clone: A read error may produce the germline difference seen at one junction end. V gene TRBV29-1 combines with J gene TRBJ2-7; 8 nucleotides match TRBD1. Germline V gives CDR1 SQVTM, CDR2 ANQGSEA. CDR3 size: 13 residues. As DNA, the CDR3 is TGCAGCGTTGAACAATCGACAGGGGCCGAGCAATACTTC. It encodes CSVEQSTGAEQYF.

The gene calls are TRBV19 and TRBJ1-5; D gene unclear. The CDR3 totals 15 residues. Germline CDR1 is LNHDA and CDR2 is SQIVND (reference sequence). V was shortened by 5 bases and J by 4 bases, with 15 bases between the two germline ends. This chain's CDR3 is CASSLMEGGNQPQHF. The CDR3 coding sequence is TGTGCCAGTAGTCTGATGGAGGGCGGAAATCAGCCCCAGCATTTT.

This chain uses TRBV30 with TRBJ1-1, with no clear D. The germline V gene encodes CDR1 GTSNPN and CDR2 SVGIG (reference sequence). The CDR3 is 14 amino acids. Trimming pared 3 bases from V and 1 base from J, leaving 12 bases between. The chain's CDR3 is CAWRNEWGNTEAFF. The CDR3 DNA follows: TGTGCCTGGAGAAACGAATGGGGGAACACTGAAGCTTTCTTT.

The DNA for the CDR3 is TGCGCCAGCAGAGAGGTTGAAGCTTTCTTT. Its protein product is CASREVEAFF. This chain connects TRBV10-2 to TRBJ1-1; no firm D call. The CDR3 is made up of 10 amino acids. In germline, CDR1 is WSHSY, CDR2 SAAADI. V lost 6 bases to trimming and J lost 7 bases, with 6 bases between them.

A remark on this clone: Other DNA sequences in this sample translate to the same CDR3. The chain recombines TRBV10-1 with TRBJ2-2; no firm D call. CDR1 is WNHNN and CDR2 is SYGVQD in the germline V gene (reference sequence). The V gene lost 5 bases and the J gene lost 4 bases, with 5 bases spanning the gap. CDR3 length: 12 residues. CDR3 nucleotide sequence: TGCGCCAGCAGTTTGGGCACCGGGGAGCTGTTTTTT. It specifies CASSLGTGELFF.

V usage is TRBV3-1 (or the pseudogene TRBV3-2) and J usage is TRBJ2-3; a weak D match, TRBD1 (6 bases). This CDR3 has 13 amino acids. CDR1 and CDR2 (germline): LGHDT, YNNKEL (reference sequence). V lost 1 base and J 9 bases, leaving 11 bases between the germline ends. The CDR3 protein is CASSQGRGSTQYF. CDR3 sequence (DNA): TGTGCCAGCAGCCAAGGAAGGGGGTCCACGCAGTATTTT.

The chain joins TRBV15 to TRBJ2-2; 9 bases line up with TRBD2. With V trimmed by 7 bases and J by 7 bases, 10 bases remained unmatched. Germline V gene data show CDR1 as LNHNV and CDR2 as YYDKDF (reference sequence). The CDR3 sequence is 15 residues long. This chain's CDR3 is CATNSSGGRVGELFF. CDR3 DNA sequence: TGTGCCACCAACAGTAGCGGGGGCAGGGTCGGGGAGCTGTTTTTT.

This clone has just a few counts. J is TRBJ2-7 and V is TRBV5-4; D is undetermined. Germline CDR1 SGHNT, CDR2 YYREEE (reference sequence). V lost 0 bases to trimming and J lost 1 base, with 8 bases between them. CDR3 length equals 14 residues. CDR3 loop: CASSLGGGSYEQYF. As DNA, the CDR3 is TGTGCCAGCAGCTTGGGTGGCGGTTCCTACGAGCAGTACTTC.

The V call is TRBV18, the J call TRBJ2-7; D might be TRBD1 or TRBD2, each matching 5 bases. V lost 0 bases to trimming and J lost 7 bases, with 19 bases between them. Germline V CDR1 and CDR2: KGHSH, LQKENI. The CDR3 extends over 16 amino acids. This chain's CDR3 is CASSPPEELSGAEQYF. The CDR3 nucleotides are TGTGCCAGCTCACCACCGGAGGAACTATCTGGGGCTGAGCAGTACTTC.

The chain recombines TRBV6-6 with TRBJ2-3; a weak D match, TRBD1 (6 bases). The V end was cut by 6 bases, the J end by 1 base, with 11 bases between. The germline V gene encodes CDR1 MNHNY and CDR2 SVGAGI (reference sequence). This CDR3 contains 14 residues. CDR3 residues: CASRPQGGTDTQYF. In DNA form, the CDR3 reads TGTGCCAGCAGACCACAGGGAGGCACAGATACGCAGTATTTT.

V usage is TRBV7-2 and J usage is TRBJ2-5; maybe TRBD2 (7 bases). The V gene lost 1 base and the J gene lost 1 base, with 13 bases spanning the gap. Germline CDR1 reads SGHTA; CDR2 reads FQGNSA. This CDR3 contains 16 residues. Written as DNA, the CDR3 is TGTGCCAGCAGCTTAGGATTCGGGGGGCCCCAAGAGACCCAGTACTTC. This codes for CASSLGFGGPQETQYF.

Regarding this clone: This same CDR3 is encoded by further DNA sequences in the sample. J is TRBJ1-2 and V is TRBV6-5; D is unresolved. The V end was cut by 8 bases, the J end by 0 bases, with 13 bases between. The CDR3 runs to 14 residues. Per the germline V gene, CDR1 is MNHEY and CDR2 is SVGAGI. This chain's CDR3 is CASGETAANYGYTF. The CDR3, as DNA: TGTGCCAGCGGGGAAACAGCAGCTAACTATGGCTACACCTTC.

This clone was detected once. The J gene is TRBJ1-4, the V gene TRBV2; possibly TRBD1 for D (6 bases). Germline lookup yields CDR1 SNHLY and CDR2 FYNNEI. Between the trimmed V and J ends, which lost 5 bases and 12 bases, there was a span of 25 bases. The CDR3 extends over 16 amino acids. This chain's CDR3 is CASSPGGGTLIEELFF. In DNA form, the CDR3 reads TGTGCCAGCAGTCCGGGGGGTGGGACACTAATAGAAGAACTGTTTTTT. Looking up the rest from reference TRBV2 and TRBJ1-4 gives the full variable domain: EPEVTQTPSHQVTQMGQEVILRCVPISNHLYFYWYRQILGQKVEFLVSFYNNEISEKSEIFDDQFSVERPDGSNFTLKIRSTKLEDSAMYFCASSPGGGTLIEELFFGSGTQLSVL.

The genes are TRBV11-3 and TRBJ2-7; 7 bases fit TRBD1. The CDR3 contains 14 residues. The V segment lost 5 bases and the J segment 6 bases; nucleotides outside the gene matches: 10. CDR1 SGHNT and CDR2 YENEEA come from the germline V gene. CDR3 protein: CASSQTGFLSEQYF. The CDR3 bases are TGTGCCAGCAGCCAGACAGGGTTTCTGAGCGAGCAGTACTTC.

About this clone itself: The junction departs from the called germline gene at one end, perhaps through a read error. This rearrangement joins TRBV7-2 to TRBJ1-6; D possibly corresponds to TRBD1 (5 bases). Germline V gene data show CDR1 as SGHTA and CDR2 as FQGNSA. CDR3 length: 17 residues. CDR3 protein: CASSLVGGSSYNSPFHF. The CDR3 DNA reads as TGTGCCAGCAGCTTAGTGGGGGGGAGCTCCTATAATTCACCCTTCCACTTT.